The rows below give T cell receptor beta chains drawn from one sample of a study of shared clonotypes between healthy human individuals. Only in-frame clones appear in the TCRdb table, and some are missing; sequencing was by immunoSEQ multiplex PCR. The sample records about 1 million clones, roughly 80% being singletons. Sequencing was performed on memory CD4+ T cells sorted from blood. The receptors were sampled from a man aged 18 to 29 in good health. Each CDR3 is given with its conserved first and last residue. The D gene is left open where the match is weak. The size field is filled for only some rows; it gives once, few, many or a size class.

D gene | J gene | V gene | clone size | CDR3 DNA | CDR3 protein
- | TRBJ2-7 | TRBV30 | - | TGTGCCTGGACGGGGTCAGGGCAGGGCCACGAGCAGTACTTC | CAWTGSGQGHEQYF
- | TRBJ1-1 | TRBV27 | - | TGTGCCAGCAGTTTATCGATTCCAGGAGGTCTCATGAACACTGAAGCTTTCTTT | CASSLSIPGGLMNTEAFF
- | TRBJ2-5 | TRBV5-1 | few | TGCGCCAGCAGCTTCCAAGAGACCCAGTACTTC | CASSFQETQYF
- | TRBJ1-1 | TRBV19 | once | TGTGCCAGTAAGAGGCCAGGCGGAGGGAACACTGAAGCTTTCTTT | CASKRPGGGNTEAFF
- | TRBJ2-7 | TRBV28 | - | TGTGCCAGCAGTTCCCCATATGGAGGCTCCTACGAGCAGTACTTC | CASSSPYGGSYEQYF
TRBD1 | TRBJ2-7 | TRBV2 | - | TGTGCCAGCAGTGGGCTTTGGACAGGAAGCTACGAGCAGTACTTC | CASSGLWTGSYEQYF
- | TRBJ2-1 | TRBV5-6 | - | TGTGCCAGCAGCTTGTTCTTTTCCAGCGGTACCTACAATGAGCAGTTCTTC | CASSLFFSSGTYNEQFF
TRBD2 | TRBJ2-7 | TRBV27 | many | TGTGCCAGCAGTTCTTTAGCTAGCGGGAGGGCCGGCTACGAGCAGTACTTC | CASSSLASGRAGYEQYF
- | TRBJ2-7 | TRBV10-3 | - | TGTGCCATCAGTGACGGACAGGGTGGGACTAAGCAGTACTTC | CAISDGQGGTKQYF
TRBD2 | TRBJ2-1 | TRBV19 | many | TGTGCCAGTAGTGCAGGGAGGACTAGCGGTTACAATGAGCAGTTCTTC | CASSAGRTSGYNEQFF
- | TRBJ2-3 | TRBV18 | - | TGTGCCAGCTCACTAGGATCCCGTGATACGCAGTATTTT | CASSLGSRDTQYF
- | TRBJ1-2 | TRBV5-1 | few | TGCGCCAGCACTGATTCCCCAGGGACGTATGGCTACACCTTC | CASTDSPGTYGYTF
- | TRBJ1-2 | TRBV29-1 | few | TGCAGCGTTCAACAGGGTGCACATGGCTACACCTTC | CSVQQGAHGYTF
- | TRBJ2-5 | TRBV28 | - | TGTGCCAGCAGTTTAGGGGGGGCCTTGGAGACCCAGTACTTC | CASSLGGALETQYF
TRBD1 | TRBJ1-6 | TRBV30 | - | TGTGCCTGGAGTGTAACAGGGGGAAGTTCACCCCTCCACTTT | CAWSVTGGSSPLHF
- | TRBJ2-7 | TRBV27 | few | TGTGCCAGCAGTCAGAAGGTGGGGCAGCGGGCGCCGTTTTACGAGCAGTACTTC | CASSQKVGQRAPFYEQYF
- | TRBJ2-1 | TRBV6-8 | - | TGTGCCAGCAGTTACCGGGACAATGAGCAGTTCTTC | CASSYRDNEQFF
TRBD1 | TRBJ1-2 | TRBV10-2 | - | TGCGCCAGCAGATCGGGACAGGGGACAGGCTACACCTTC | CASRSGQGTGYTF
- | TRBJ1-1 | TRBV6-5 | - | TGTGCCAGCAGTTACCTTGACACTGAAGCTTTCTTT | CASSYLDTEAFF
TRBD2 | TRBJ2-1 | TRBV2 | - | TGTGCCAGCACGCCTAGCGGAAGCTCCTACAATGAGCAGTTCTTC | CASTPSGSSYNEQFF
TRBD1 | TRBJ2-2 | TRBV27 | - | TGTGCCAGCAGTTTCGCGGACAGGGGTTCGGACACCGGGGAGCTGTTTTTT | CASSFADRGSDTGELFF
- | TRBJ1-3 | TRBV18 | - | TGTGCCAGCTCACCTCAAAACTCTGGAAACACCATATATTTT | CASSPQNSGNTIYF
TRBD1 | TRBJ1-2 | TRBV10-3 | - | TGTGCCATCAGTGAATCCGGACCCGGGACAGACTATGGCTACACCTTC | CAISESGPGTDYGYTF
- | TRBJ1-1 | TRBV7-9 | - | TGTGCCAGCAGCTTAGGCCAAAGGAACACTGAAGCTTTCTTT | CASSLGQRNTEAFF
- | TRBJ2-7 | TRBV30 | - | TGTGCCTGGACCCCGTGGACAGCTTCCTACGAGCAGTACTTC | CAWTPWTASYEQYF
- | TRBJ2-1 | TRBV6-1 | - | TGTGCCAGCAGGTCGATAGGGAATAGTGAGCAGTTCTTC | CASRSIGNSEQFF
- | TRBJ2-5 | TRBV6-5 | - | TGTGCCAGCAGTTCCCCCCAGACTCAGTACTTC | CASSSPQTQYF
- | TRBJ2-1 | TRBV19 | - | TGTGCCAGTAGTCCCGGGGACTTACGCAATGAGCAGTTCTTC | CASSPGDLRNEQFF
TRBD1 | TRBJ1-2 | TRBV7-2 | - | TGTGCCAGCAGCTTTACCGGGGGCGGACAGGTTGGCTACACCTTC | CASSFTGGGQVGYTF
TRBD1 | TRBJ1-5 | TRBV2 | once | TGTGCCAGCAGTCCCTCGAGCCAAGGGGGCCCGGATTTT | CASSPSSQGGPDF
- | TRBJ2-2 | TRBV27 | - | TGTGCCAGCAGTTTAGCCAAAACAAACACCGGGGAGCTGTTTTTT | CASSLAKTNTGELFF
- | TRBJ1-3 | TRBV2 | - | TGTGCCAGCAGGGAGGTCAGCTCTGGAAACACCATATATTTT | CASREVSSGNTIYF
- | TRBJ2-6 | TRBV10-3 | - | TGTGCCATCAGCTACAGCGGATTCAGTATCTCTGGGGCCAACGTCCTGACTTTC | CAISYSGFSISGANVLTF
- | TRBJ2-2 | TRBV11-3 | - | TGTGCCAGCAGCTCCACACGGACCGGGGAGCTGTTTTTT | CASSSTRTGELFF
- | TRBJ1-1 | TRBV29-1 | once | TGCAGCGTCGAACGTAGGGGTTTTTTGCACACTGAAGCTTTCTTT | CSVERRGFLHTEAFF
- | TRBJ2-1 | TRBV20-1 | - | TGCAGTGCGACCTACAATGAGCAGTTCTTC | CSATYNEQFF
- | TRBJ2-7 | TRBV7-9 | - | TGTGCCAGCAGCTTTCTAGACAGGCCCTACGAGCAGTACTTC | CASSFLDRPYEQYF
TRBD1 | TRBJ1-6 | TRBV13 | - | TGTGCCAGCAGCTCGCCCCAGGGGGCCGGATCACCCCTCCACTTT | CASSSPQGAGSPLHF
- | TRBJ1-4 | TRBV4-1 | - | TGCGCCAGCAGCCTACCGCAAGAAAAACTGTTTTTT | CASSLPQEKLFF
- | TRBJ2-1 | TRBV9 | - | TGTGCCAGCAGCCTGGGGGCTAGCTCCTACAATGAGCAGTTCTTC | CASSLGASSYNEQFF
TRBD2 | TRBJ2-7 | TRBV4-3 | - | TGCGCCAGCAGCCAAGATTATAGCGGGATGGTGTACGAGCAGTACTTC | CASSQDYSGMVYEQYF
TRBD1 | TRBJ2-4 | TRBV28 | few | TGTGCCAGCACCCCCGGACAGGGGGTCGGCATTCAGTACTTC | CASTPGQGVGIQYF
- | TRBJ2-7 | TRBV30 | few | TGTGCCTGGAGTGTACAGGACACCAACTACGAGCAGTACTTC | CAWSVQDTNYEQYF
- | TRBJ2-3 | TRBV7-8 | - | TGTGCCAGCAGCTTCGGGCAGGGGATCACAGATACGCAGTATTTT | CASSFGQGITDTQYF
- | TRBJ2-5 | TRBV7-2 | - | TGTGCCAGCAGCCCCATACGTCTGGGGGGGCGAGAGACCCAGTACTTC | CASSPIRLGGRETQYF
TRBD1 | TRBJ2-3 | TRBV6-1 | - | TGTGCCAGCAGTGTTACAGGGGGAATCGGCACAGATACGCAGTATTTT | CASSVTGGIGTDTQYF
- | TRBJ1-1 | TRBV11-2 | - | TGTGCCAGCAGCCCGGTAGGGAACACTGAAGCTTTCTTT | CASSPVGNTEAFF
- | TRBJ1-1 | TRBV18 | - | TGTGCCAGCTCACTAGAAGACTCCGTTGGGACTGAAGCTTTCTTT | CASSLEDSVGTEAFF
- | TRBJ1-2 | TRBV5-1 | few | TGCGCCAGCAGCTACGCAGGGGAGGGTGGCTACACCTTC | CASSYAGEGGYTF
TRBD1 | TRBJ1-6 | TRBV30 | few | TGTGCCTGGGACAGGGGACAGCTCGAACTCTTTTCACCCCTCCACTTT | CAWDRGQLELFSPLHF
- | TRBJ2-7 | TRBV7-2 | - | TGTGCCAGCAGCCCCAGGGTGAGCTCCTACGAGCAGTACTTC | CASSPRVSSYEQYF
TRBD2 | TRBJ2-5 | TRBV6-5 | - | TGTGCCAGCAGTTCACCGGGAGGGATCCAAGAGACCCAGTACTTC | CASSSPGGIQETQYF
- | TRBJ1-2 | TRBV19 | - | TGTGCCAGTAGTACCCACCAGGCGTACTATGGCTACACCTTC | CASSTHQAYYGYTF
- | TRBJ2-2 | TRBV28 | few | TGTGCCAGCAGTTTAAGCCAGGCGAACACCGGGGAGCTGTTTTTT | CASSLSQANTGELFF
- | TRBJ1-6 | TRBV6-1 | - | TGTGCCAGCAGCGAGACCTCCAGACCCCTCCACTTT | CASSETSRPLHF